This T cell receptor (beta chain) was profiled in a study of T cells after yellow fever vaccination. Findings and caveats of the study: Clonotypes shared by both compartments, CD4 and CD8, made up a small share. Abundant clonotypes (contaminants from the bulk population) could be present in FACS-sorted repertoires. Faster peaking, at day 5 versus 15, marked a secondary response that was weaker.

About this clonotype: No antigen is known for it.

Template switching by 5'RACE produced TCR cDNA, adding a universal primer site and UMIs. MiXCR was run by TCRdb on the 5' RACE reads, yielding one entry per CDR3 protein. The repertoire holds hundreds of thousands of distinct CDR3 sequences, 9% to 15% seen once, with 15% in the top ten. The sequence derives from a man aged 25 to 40 who received the YFV17D yellow fever vaccine. The source was PBMCs, collected on the day of the yellow fever booster vaccination.

CDR3 residues: CSAASTRTNEQFF. The CDR3 region has the DNA TGCAGTGCCGCAAGCACTAGAACCAATGAGCAGTTCTTC. The chain has TRBV20-1 and TRBJ2-1; the D gene is possibly TRBD2 (5 bases). The CDR3 is 13 amino acids. Germline loops: CDR1 DFQATT, CDR2 SNEGSKA (reference sequence). Trimming stripped 6 bases from V and 6 bases from J, with 15 bases between.